This T cell receptor beta chain was captured in a study of beta chain features in type 1 diabetes. Points on this clone: No antigen is known for it.

Study results and limitations: Compared to healthy donors, patients appeared to have naive, central memory and Treg TCRB repertoires that were more alike.

From germline, CDR1 is MDHEN and CDR2 SYDVKM. The CDR3 runs to 15 residues. After removal of 5 bases from V and 1 base from J, the junction contained 5 bases not matched to a gene. Every isolated RNA sample was fully reverse transcribed, so sequencing captured expressed TCRB transcripts. Sequencing was performed with immunoSEQ multiplex PCR; in TCRdb, only in-frame clones are kept and a portion is missing. The sample lists hundreds of thousands of clones; around 30% were seen once. This receptor was obtained from a man younger than 35 in good health. The chain links TRBV28 to TRBJ2-7; 10 positions match TRBD2. Sequencing was performed on naive CD4+ T cells from blood. DNA of the CDR3: TGTGCCAGCAGTGAAACTAGCGGGGCTTCCTACGAGCAGTACTTC. This gives the protein CASSETSGASYEQYF.